This T cell receptor beta chain is drawn from a study of T-cell reconstitution after alpha-beta-depleted transplantation in children. This sample's TCRbeta library carried unique molecular identifier barcodes. TCRdb reprocessed the PCR reads with MiXCR, giving one entry per CDR3 protein. Here the sample spans roughly 6,100 distinct CDR3 sequences, less than 20% being singletons. This clonotype showed up many times. Deletions cut 0 bases from V and 5 bases from J, with 11 bases between. The CDR3 extends over 15 amino acids. Germline values: CDR1 SGHRS, CDR2 YFSETQ. V gene TRBV5-1 combines with J gene TRBJ1-4; no reliable D call. The TCR was taken from a patient aged 2 to 9 who had a stem cell transplant for inherited bone marrow failure, so the T cells may come from the graft donor. Source: PBMCs, mostly from graft donor cells, taken 180 days after TCRalphabeta/CD19-depleted stem cell transplant. The CDR3 sequence is CASSLVGAKNEKLFF. CDR3 sequence (DNA): TGCGCCAGCAGCTTGGTGGGAGCAAAGAATGAAAAACTGTTTTTT.